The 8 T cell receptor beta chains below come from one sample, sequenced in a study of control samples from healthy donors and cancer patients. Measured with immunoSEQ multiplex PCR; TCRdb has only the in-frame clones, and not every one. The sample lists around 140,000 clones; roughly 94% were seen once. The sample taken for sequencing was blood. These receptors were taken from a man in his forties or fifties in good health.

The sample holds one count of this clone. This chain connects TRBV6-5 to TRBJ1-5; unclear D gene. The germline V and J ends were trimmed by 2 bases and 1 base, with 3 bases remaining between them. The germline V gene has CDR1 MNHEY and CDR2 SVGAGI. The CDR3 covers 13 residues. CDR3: CASSYSSNQPQHF. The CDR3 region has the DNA TGTGCCAGCAGTTACAGCAGCAATCAGCCCCAGCATTTT.

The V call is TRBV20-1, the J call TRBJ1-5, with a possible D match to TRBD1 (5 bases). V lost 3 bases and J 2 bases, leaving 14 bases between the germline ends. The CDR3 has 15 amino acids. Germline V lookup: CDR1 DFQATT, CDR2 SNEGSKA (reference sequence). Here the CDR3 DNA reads TGCAGTGCTAGTTCCCCTCCGGGGGGCAATCAGCCCCAGCATTTT. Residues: CSASSPPGGNQPQHF.

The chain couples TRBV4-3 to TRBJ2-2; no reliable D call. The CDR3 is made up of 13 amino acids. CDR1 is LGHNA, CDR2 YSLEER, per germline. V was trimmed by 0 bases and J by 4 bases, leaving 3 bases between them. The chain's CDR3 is CASSQDGTGELFF. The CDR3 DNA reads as TGCGCCAGCAGCCAAGACGGCACCGGGGAGCTGTTTTTT.

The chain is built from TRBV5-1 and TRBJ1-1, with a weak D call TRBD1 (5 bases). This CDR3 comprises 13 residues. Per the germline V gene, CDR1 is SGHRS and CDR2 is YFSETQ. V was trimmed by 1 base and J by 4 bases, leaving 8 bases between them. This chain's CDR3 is CASSLSGGTEAFF. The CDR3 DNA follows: TGCGCCAGCAGCTTGTCGGGGGGCACTGAAGCTTTCTTT. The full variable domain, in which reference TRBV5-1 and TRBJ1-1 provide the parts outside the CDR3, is KAGVTQTPRYLIKTRGQQVTLSCSPISGHRSVSWYQQTPGQGLQFLFEYFSETQRNKGNFPGRFSGRQFSNSRSEMNVSTLELGDSALYLCASSLSGGTEAFFGQGTRLTVV.

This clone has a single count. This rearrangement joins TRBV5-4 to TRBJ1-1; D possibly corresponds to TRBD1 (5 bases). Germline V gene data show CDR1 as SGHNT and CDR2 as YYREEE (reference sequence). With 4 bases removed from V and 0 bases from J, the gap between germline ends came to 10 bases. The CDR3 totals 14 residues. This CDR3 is CASSPGRMNTEAFF. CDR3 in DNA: TGTGCCAGCAGCCCGGGACGGATGAACACTGAAGCTTTCTTT. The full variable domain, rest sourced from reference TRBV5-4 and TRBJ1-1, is ETGVTQSPTHLIKTRGQQVTLRCSSQSGHNTVSWYQQALGQGPQFIFQYYREEENGRGNFPPRFSGLQFPNYSSELNVNALELDDSALYLCASSPGRMNTEAFFGQGTRLTVV.

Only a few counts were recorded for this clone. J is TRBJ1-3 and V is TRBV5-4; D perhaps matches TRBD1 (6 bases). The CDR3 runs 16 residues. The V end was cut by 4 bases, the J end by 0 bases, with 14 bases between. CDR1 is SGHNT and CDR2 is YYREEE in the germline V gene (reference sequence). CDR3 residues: CASSPEGGPSGNTIYF. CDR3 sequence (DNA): TGTGCCAGCAGCCCCGAGGGGGGCCCCTCTGGAAACACCATATATTTT.

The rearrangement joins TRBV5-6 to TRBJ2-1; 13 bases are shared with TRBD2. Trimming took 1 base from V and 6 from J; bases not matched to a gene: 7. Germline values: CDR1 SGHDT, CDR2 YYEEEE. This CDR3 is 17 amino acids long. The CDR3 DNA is TGTGCCAGCAGCTTGTTCCTCGGACTAGCGGGGGCCAATGAGCAGTTCTTC. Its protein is CASSLFLGLAGANEQFF.

The chain's CDR3 is CASRKRGDRVDGYTF. In DNA, the CDR3 is TGTGCCAGCAGAAAAAGGGGAGACCGGGTCGACGGCTACACCTTC. The V gene is TRBV21-1, the J gene TRBJ1-2. TRBV21-1 is deemed a pseudogene. The CDR3 contains 15 residues.